The 4 T cell receptor beta chains given below trace back to one sample, sequenced in a study of cytomegalovirus exposure and HLA in healthy donors. Method: immunoSEQ multiplex PCR; TCRdb's copy keeps in-frame clones and lacks some. Among roughly 56,000 clones listed, just under 95% were seen once. Sequences were obtained from PBMCs. Receptor source: a man aged 18 to 30 in good health and CMV-seronegative.

This rearrangement joins TRBV15 to TRBJ2-1; a weak D match, TRBD2 (6 bases). The CDR3 sequence is 16 residues long. V was clipped by 0 bases and J by 6 bases, with 15 bases between them. Germline-derived CDR1 and CDR2 are LNHNV and YYDKDF (reference sequence). The CDR3 spells CATSREGLRGFNEQFF. In nucleotides, the CDR3 is TGTGCCACCAGCAGAGAGGGACTCCGAGGGTTCAATGAGCAGTTCTTC.

V and J are TRBV30 and TRBJ1-1; D gene ambiguous. Germline CDR1 GTSNPN, CDR2 SVGIG (reference sequence). This CDR3 is 13 amino acids long. V was trimmed by 8 bases and J by 0 bases, leaving 13 bases between them. The CDR3, as DNA: TGTGCCACCCAGCGACTCCTGAACACTGAAGCTTTCTTT. Translating it yields CATQRLLNTEAFF.

The chain employs TRBV5-5 and TRBJ1-2; no reliable D call. The germline V and J ends were trimmed by 0 bases and 3 bases, with 6 bases remaining between them. Germline V CDR1 and CDR2: SGHKS, YYEKEE (reference sequence). This CDR3 contains 13 residues. The CDR3 region has the DNA TGTGCCAGCAGCTTGGGGCAGGACTATGGCTACACCTTC. The encoded protein is CASSLGQDYGYTF.

This sequence joins TRBV5-1 and TRBJ1-5, with unresolved D. The length of the CDR3 is 14 residues. Germline V CDR1 and CDR2: SGHRS, YFSETQ. Trimming shortened V by 0 bases and J by 4 bases, and 8 bases separated the two germline ends. CDR3 sequence (DNA): TGCGCCAGCAGCTTGGAACCAGAAAATCAGCCCCAGCATTTT. This sequence encodes CASSLEPENQPQHF.